This is a list of T cell receptor beta chains from one sample in a study of CD4 T cells in relation to SARS-CoV-2 and coronaviruses. Profiling relied on immunoSEQ multiplex PCR, and the TCRdb table lists in-frame clones only, not all of them. Among 9,500 to 12,000 clones listed, roughly 70% were seen once. No cognate antigen is known for these TCRs. The sample taken for sequencing was CD4+ T cells from PBMCs, cultured in vitro. Every receptor here comes from a human donor in good health. The CDR3 runs from the conserved cysteine through the conserved F or W. D genes are given only for firm matches. The size field is filled for only some rows; it gives once, few, many or a size class.

clone_size	v_call	d_call	j_call	cdr3_nt	cdr3_aa
NA	TRBV2	NA	TRBJ2-7	TGTGCCAGCAGTCCACAGAGTTGGTACGAGCAGTACTTC	CASSPQSWYEQYF
NA	TRBV19	TRBD1	TRBJ1-1	TGTGCCAGTAGTTCAACCGGGACAGTGAACACTGAAGCTTTCTTT	CASSSTGTVNTEAFF
NA	TRBV24-1	TRBD2	TRBJ2-1	TGTGCCACCAGTGATCCGGGACTAGCGGGGGGTAATGAGCAGTTCTTC	CATSDPGLAGGNEQFF
few	TRBV7-2	TRBD1	TRBJ2-7	TGTGCCAGCAGCGCTCAGGGGGAACGGGTCGACGAGCAGTACTTC	CASSAQGERVDEQYF
few	TRBV6-5	NA	TRBJ1-5	TGTGCCAGCGGAGAGGGGGGGCTTGGCAATCAGCCCCAGCATTTT	CASGEGGLGNQPQHF
NA	TRBV30	NA	TRBJ1-5	TGTGCCTGGAGTCGCGACACCGGGGATCAGCCCCAGCATTTT	CAWSRDTGDQPQHF
NA	TRBV7-3	NA	TRBJ1-5	TGTGCCAGCAGCTCCGAAACTCCACCTAAGGAGCCCCAGCATTTT	CASSSETPPKEPQHF
NA	TRBV11-2	NA	TRBJ2-3	TGTGCCAGCAGCGACCGGGGTCGTCAGGTCACAGATACGCAGTATTTT	CASSDRGRQVTDTQYF
NA	TRBV11-2	TRBD1	TRBJ2-5	TGTGCCAGCAGCTTCGGGACAGGAAAAGAGACCCAGTACTTC	CASSFGTGKETQYF
NA	TRBV14	NA	TRBJ1-3	TGTGCCAGCAGCCAAGTCGGGGGAAGCACCATATATTTT	CASSQVGGSTIYF
few	TRBV5-5	TRBD1	TRBJ1-2	TGTGCCAGCAGCCCCGGGACAGGCTTGCACTATGGCTACACCTTC	CASSPGTGLHYGYTF
NA	TRBV6-2/TRBV6-3	NA	TRBJ1-1	TGTGCCAGCAGTCGACAGTTGAACACTGAAGCTTTCTTT	CASSRQLNTEAFF
NA	TRBV29-1	TRBD1	TRBJ2-2	TGCAGCGGGACGGGACAGGGGGGCGGGGAGCTGTTTTTT	CSGTGQGGGELFF
NA	TRBV28	NA	TRBJ2-3	TGTGCCAGCAACGCACAGGGAGCCCTAGGATTAGATACGCAGTATTTT	CASNAQGALGLDTQYF
NA	TRBV29-1	NA	TRBJ2-3	TGCAGCGTCGTACAGGGAGCAGCAGATACGCAGTATTTT	CSVVQGAADTQYF
NA	TRBV7-9	NA	TRBJ2-5	TGTGCCAGCAGCCCCCACAGGGACGGGGAGACCCAGTACTTC	CASSPHRDGETQYF
NA	TRBV4-1	NA	TRBJ2-5	TGCGCCAGCAGCCGCGTGGAGGCCCCTGGGGAGACCCAGTACTTC	CASSRVEAPGETQYF
few	TRBV25-1	TRBD2	TRBJ2-7	TGTGCCAGCGGGGGGGGTTACGAGCAGTACTTC	CASGGGYEQYF
NA	TRBV10-3	TRBD1	TRBJ2-2	TGTGCCATCAGGGACAGGGGAGATACCGGGGAGCTGTTTTTT	CAIRDRGDTGELFF
NA	TRBV7-9	NA	TRBJ2-1	TGTGCCAGCAGCCGGCGAAAATCCTCCTACAATGAGCAGTTCTTC	CASSRRKSSYNEQFF
NA	TRBV18	NA	TRBJ2-2	TGTGCCAGCTCAACAGGGATTCGGAACACCGGGGAGCTGTTTTTT	CASSTGIRNTGELFF
NA	TRBV2	TRBD1	TRBJ1-6	TGTGCCAGTAGAGCCGGGACAGGCTCGCCGGGCTCCTATAATTCACCCCTCCACTTT	CASRAGTGSPGSYNSPLHF
NA	TRBV7-9	NA	TRBJ1-4	TGTGCCAGCAGCTTAGGGGCAGGGGAGGAAAAACTGTTTTTT	CASSLGAGEEKLFF
few	TRBV27	NA	TRBJ2-2	TGTGCCAGCAGTTCGGGGTTGGCCACCGGGGAGCTGTTTTTT	CASSSGLATGELFF
NA	TRBV4-1	NA	TRBJ2-7	TGCGCCAGCAGCCAACAGGGGGGTCCCCCCTACGAGCAGTACTTC	CASSQQGGPPYEQYF
NA	TRBV4-3	NA	TRBJ1-5	TGCGCCAGCAGCCCTACTGGTGGAGCTCAGCCCCAGCATTTT	CASSPTGGAQPQHF
NA	TRBV6-1	NA	TRBJ1-2	TGTGCCAGCAGTGAAGGTCGAGGGGTCTATGGCTACACCTTC	CASSEGRGVYGYTF
few	TRBV3-1/TRBV3-2	NA	TRBJ2-7	TGTGCCAGCAGCCAAGGTTCCCGGACGGGGCAGTACTTC	CASSQGSRTGQYF
NA	TRBV28	TRBD1	TRBJ2-1	TGTGCCAGCAGTCCATCGGGACAGGGCTACAATGAGCAGTTCTTC	CASSPSGQGYNEQFF
NA	TRBV3-1/TRBV3-2	NA	TRBJ2-5	TGTGCCAGCAGCCAGGGTGGCCAAGAGACCCAGTACTTC	CASSQGGQETQYF
NA	TRBV28	TRBD1	TRBJ1-3	TGTGCCAGCACCCCGTGGACAGGAGACTCTGGAAACACCATATATTTT	CASTPWTGDSGNTIYF
few	TRBV2	NA	TRBJ2-7	TGTGCCAGCAGTGAAATCCACGAGCAGTACTTC	CASSEIHEQYF
NA	TRBV21-1	NA	TRBJ1-4	TGTGCCAGCAGCAAAAGGTCCCCCAGGGGAGGAGAAAAACTGTTTTTT	CASSKRSPRGGEKLFF
once	TRBV5-5	NA	TRBJ1-4	TGTGCCAGCAGCTTGTCGCAGGGGTTAGCTAATGAAAAACTGTTTTTT	CASSLSQGLANEKLFF
NA	TRBV7-9	NA	TRBJ1-2	TGTGCCAGCAGCCCTCGGAGGGGCAACTATGGCTACACCTTC	CASSPRRGNYGYTF
NA	TRBV5-1	NA	TRBJ1-2	TGCGCCAGCAGCACTGAGGGGGGCAAATATGGCTACACCTTC	CASSTEGGKYGYTF
few	TRBV6-5	TRBD1	TRBJ1-5	TGTGCCAGCAGGGGACAGGCCAATCAGCCCCAGCATTTT	CASRGQANQPQHF
NA	TRBV5-4	NA	TRBJ2-1	TGTGCCAGCAGCTTGTACCCCAGCTCCTACAATGAGCAGTTCTTC	CASSLYPSSYNEQFF
NA	TRBV7-2	TRBD1	TRBJ2-1	TGTGCCAGCAGCAACCGGGACCCAGGGGGTTGGGATGAGCAGTTCTTC	CASSNRDPGGWDEQFF
NA	TRBV5-6	TRBD1	TRBJ2-2	TGTGCCAGCAGCTTGGGCAGGGACAGGATACGCGCGAACACCGGGGAGCTGTTTTTT	CASSLGRDRIRANTGELFF
NA	TRBV3-1/TRBV3-2	NA	TRBJ1-6	TGTGCCAGCAGCCTAGGAGGGGCCGACAATTCACCCCTCCACTTT	CASSLGGADNSPLHF
few	TRBV11-2	NA	TRBJ1-5	TGTGCCAGCAGCTTATCGGACAGAAATCAGCCCCAGCATTTT	CASSLSDRNQPQHF
NA	TRBV9	NA	TRBJ2-7	TGTGCCAGCAGCGTTTTGGACAGCCCCTACGAGCAGTACTTC	CASSVLDSPYEQYF
few	TRBV7-9	TRBD1	TRBJ1-2	TGTGCCAGCAGCTTCGGACAGGGCGGGACTGGCTACACCTTC	CASSFGQGGTGYTF
NA	TRBV19	NA	TRBJ2-3	TGTGCCAGTAAGTGGGGAAATACGCAGTATTTT	CASKWGNTQYF
few	TRBV7-9	NA	TRBJ1-4	TGTGCCAGCAGCCCCCCGGGTTTGGAGGAAAAACTGTTTTTT	CASSPPGLEEKLFF
NA	TRBV9	NA	TRBJ2-1	TGTGCCAGCACCCCCCGCGTAACCTACAATGAGCAGTTCTTC	CASTPRVTYNEQFF
NA	TRBV5-1	TRBD2	TRBJ2-3	TGCGCCAGCAGCTTGGTGGCTAGCGGGACAGATACGCAGTATTTT	CASSLVASGTDTQYF
NA	TRBV19	NA	TRBJ1-5	TGTGCCAGTAGTATATGGGGGGGACTAGGCAATCAGCCCCAGCATTTT	CASSIWGGLGNQPQHF
NA	TRBV11-2	NA	TRBJ1-6	TGTGCCAGCAGTATGAGGGGCGGCGGTTCACCCCTCCACTTT	CASSMRGGGSPLHF